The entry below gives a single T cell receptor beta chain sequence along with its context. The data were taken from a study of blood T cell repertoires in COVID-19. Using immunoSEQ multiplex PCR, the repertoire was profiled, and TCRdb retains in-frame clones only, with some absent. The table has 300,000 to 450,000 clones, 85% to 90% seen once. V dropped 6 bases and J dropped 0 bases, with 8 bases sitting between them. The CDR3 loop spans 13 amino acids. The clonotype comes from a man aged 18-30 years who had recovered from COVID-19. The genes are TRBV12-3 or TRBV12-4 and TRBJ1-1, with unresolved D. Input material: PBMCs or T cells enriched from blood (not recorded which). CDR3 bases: TGTGCCAGCAGCCCCCTGTTGAACACTGAAGCTTTCTTT. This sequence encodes CASSPLLNTEAFF.